The rows below give T cell receptor beta chains drawn from one sample of a study of cytomegalovirus exposure and HLA in healthy donors. Sequencing used immunoSEQ multiplex PCR; TCRdb keeps in-frame clones, though not all of them. The sample has fewer than 200,000 clones, 80% to 90% seen once. The sequenced sample consisted of PBMCs. All receptors come from a girl aged 2-10 years in good health and CMV-seropositive. Each CDR3 is given with its conserved first and last residue. Each record gives: CDR3 length, J gene, clone size, V gene, D gene, CDR3 DNA, CDR3 protein. A D gene is named only where the DNA matches it firmly. Some rows mark clone size as missing; the rest say once, few, many or name a class of expanded clone.

15,TRBJ1-1,NA,TRBV5-1,TRBD1,TGCGCCAGCACCCTCGGACAGGGAGGTGGCACTGAAGCTTTCTTT,CASTLGQGGGTEAFF
14,TRBJ2-2,NA,TRBV6-1,NA,TGTGCCAGCACTATCACAGGGAACACCGGGGAGCTGTTTTTT,CASTITGNTGELFF
18,TRBJ2-1,once,TRBV27,TRBD2,TGTGCCAGCAGTTCCCCCCTAGTTAAAGCGGGAGGAAGGCATGAGCAGTTCTTC,CASSSPLVKAGGRHEQFF
13,TRBJ2-3,NA,TRBV9,NA,TGTGCCAGCAGCGTAGAAGCACGGGGGACGCAGTATTTT,CASSVEARGTQYF
14,TRBJ1-2,NA,TRBV19,NA,TGTGCCAGTAGTAGAGAGGGCCGGGGGTATGGCTACACCTTC,CASSREGRGYGYTF
12,TRBJ2-7,NA,TRBV5-8,NA,TGTGCCAGCAGCAGGACACTCTACGAGCAGTACTTC,CASSRTLYEQYF
12,TRBJ1-1,NA,TRBV30,NA,TGTGCCTGGAGTGTTACAGGGACGCGAGCTTTCTTT,CAWSVTGTRAFF
13,TRBJ2-7,NA,TRBV11-3,NA,TGTGCCAGCAGCTTAGGGGGGCCGTTGGAGCAGTACTTC,CASSLGGPLEQYF
17,TRBJ2-3,NA,TRBV5-4,TRBD2,TGTGCCAGCACCCGGGGAGGGGCCTTAGCGGGGACAGATACGCAGTATTTT,CASTRGGALAGTDTQYF
15,TRBJ1-5,once,TRBV19,TRBD1,TGTGCCGGCCGGACAGGTTGGAATAGCAATCAGCCCCAGCATTTT,CAGRTGWNSNQPQHF
13,TRBJ2-1,NA,TRBV9,NA,TGTGCCAGCAGCGTCCGTGGGCGCAATGAGCAGTTCTTC,CASSVRGRNEQFF
11,TRBJ1-3,NA,TRBV6-1,NA,TGTGCCAGCAGTGATCGGGACACCATATATTTT,CASSDRDTIYF
15,TRBJ1-5,once,TRBV7-2,TRBD1,TGTGCCAGCAGCACCCAGACAGGGAGCAATCAGCCCCAGCATTTT,CASSTQTGSNQPQHF
12,TRBJ2-5,NA,TRBV14,NA,TGTGCCAGCAGCCCTAACCAAGAGACCCAGTACTTC,CASSPNQETQYF
15,TRBJ1-2,NA,TRBV2,NA,TGTGCCAGCAGTGGACAGGTTTTTTACCTCTATGGCTACACCTTC,CASSGQVFYLYGYTF
15,TRBJ1-4,few,TRBV19,NA,TGTGCCAGTAGTATTACTGCTGGTGAAGATGAAAAACTGTTTTTT,CASSITAGEDEKLFF